This T cell receptor beta chain appears in the sequencing data of a study of CD8 T cells in Susac syndrome. Study-wide findings and caveats: As the study acknowledged, the number of individuals who were part of its TCR sequencing and HLA analysis was relatively small.

Details on this clonotype: Its target is not known.

V lost 8 bases to trimming and J lost 4 bases; unmatched junction nucleotides: 7. The CDR3 sequence is 14 residues long. In germline, CDR1 is SEHNR, CDR2 FQNEAQ (reference sequence). The RNA input was about 0.5 to 1 ug, and it was reverse transcribed with random hexamers. The amplification used immunoSEQ multiplex PCR on TCR beta CDR3; it spanned 54 Vbeta and 13 Jbeta. MiXCR, applied by TCRdb to the immunoSEQ multiplex PCR reads, yields one record per CDR3 protein. The table has some 130,000 distinct CDR3 sequences, 75% to 90% seen once. In the multiple sclerosis control group, patients were treatment-naive and had stable or active relapsing-remitting disease. Isolation of CD8+ and CD4+ T cells was performed negatively, whereas enrichment of TEMRA cells was done by FACS.

The clonotype was recovered from a human donor with multiple sclerosis. This rearrangement joins TRBV7-9 to TRBJ2-5; 10 bases line up with TRBD1. Sequenced material: CD8+ T cells from PBMCs. CDR3 nucleotide sequence: TGTGCCAGCGGTTTGACAGGGGGCAGAGAGACCCAGTACTTC. This gives the protein CASGLTGGRETQYF. Full variable domain (outside the CDR3, taken from reference TRBV7-9 and TRBJ2-5): DTGVSQNPRHKITKRGQNVTFRCDPISEHNRLYWYRQTLGQGPEFLTYFQNEAQLEKSRLLSDRFSAERPKGSFSTLEIQRTEQGDSAMYLCASGLTGGRETQYFGPGTRLLVL.